This T cell receptor (beta chain) emerged from a study of cytomegalovirus exposure and HLA in healthy donors. Background on the study: The Caucasian-associated ancestry cluster held roughly 80% of a few hundred genotyped donors. Findings and limits, study-wide: Segments of the TCR beta V type were, in most cases, productive about 87% or about 30% of the time in an earlier analysis.

V was cut by 5 bases and J by 1 base, with 7 bases left in between. This CDR3 is built from 13 residues. In germline, CDR1 is SEHNR, CDR2 FQNEAQ (reference sequence). All the people who gave samples were healthy bone marrow donors. Nominal health characterized the donors when sampled, though unrecorded immune exposures were likely. Worth noting for this clone: Its antigen is unknown.

Primers included in the PCR were 60 Vbeta and 13 Jbeta primers. Assay used: immunoSEQ multiplex PCR; TCRdb lists only in-frame clones, some missing. In the table there are more than 150,000 clones, 65% to 85% of which are singletons. This chain joins TRBV7-9 and TRBJ2-3; D remains unclear. Sequencing used PBMCs. This receptor was identified in a woman in her forties in good health and CMV-seropositive. CDR3 loop: CASSPPGTDTQYF. For the CDR3, the DNA is TGTGCCAGCAGCCCTCCAGGCACAGATACGCAGTATTTT.